This record looks at one T cell receptor beta chain sequence and its context. The source of the sample is a study of cytomegalovirus exposure and HLA in healthy donors. The PCR employed 60 Vbeta primers together with 13 Jbeta primers. The assay was immunoSEQ multiplex PCR, and TCRdb's table has in-frame clones only and misses some. This sample has approximately 150,000 clones, with about 79% found just once. Trimming at V came to 0 bases and at J to 2 bases, leaving 8 bases not matched to a gene. The germline CDR1 and CDR2 sequences are LGHNA and YSLEER. The CDR3 runs 18 residues. V gene TRBV4-3 combines with J gene TRBJ2-2; 8 positions agree with TRBD2. The TCR originated in a male donor in good health and CMV-seronegative. Sequenced input: PBMCs. CDR3 nucleotide sequence: TGCGCCAGCAGCCAAGAGGAGGGGCGGGGGGCTAACACCGGGGAGCTGTTTTTT. It encodes CASSQEEGRGANTGELFF.